The present T cell receptor beta chain was sequenced within a study of T cell changes during pregnancy in multiple sclerosis. This CDR3 contains 17 residues. With 4 bases clipped from V and 2 bases from J, the junction kept 10 bases outside the gene matches. Germline CDR1 reads SNHLY; CDR2 reads FYNNEI. Only in-frame clones appear in the TCRdb table, and some are missing; sequencing was by immunoSEQ multiplex PCR. The table lists approximately 92,000 clones, around 90% of them singletons, with about 1.6% in the top ten. The sample here was peripheral blood, taken in the first trimester of pregnancy. The rearrangement joins TRBV2 to TRBJ1-5; 8 nucleotides line up with TRBD1. The clonotype comes from a female donor with multiple sclerosis, enrolled in a pregnancy study. CDR3 DNA sequence: TGTGCCAGCAGTGGTACGGACAGGGTGGATGGCAATCAGCCCCAGCATTTT. It translates to CASSGTDRVDGNQPQHF.